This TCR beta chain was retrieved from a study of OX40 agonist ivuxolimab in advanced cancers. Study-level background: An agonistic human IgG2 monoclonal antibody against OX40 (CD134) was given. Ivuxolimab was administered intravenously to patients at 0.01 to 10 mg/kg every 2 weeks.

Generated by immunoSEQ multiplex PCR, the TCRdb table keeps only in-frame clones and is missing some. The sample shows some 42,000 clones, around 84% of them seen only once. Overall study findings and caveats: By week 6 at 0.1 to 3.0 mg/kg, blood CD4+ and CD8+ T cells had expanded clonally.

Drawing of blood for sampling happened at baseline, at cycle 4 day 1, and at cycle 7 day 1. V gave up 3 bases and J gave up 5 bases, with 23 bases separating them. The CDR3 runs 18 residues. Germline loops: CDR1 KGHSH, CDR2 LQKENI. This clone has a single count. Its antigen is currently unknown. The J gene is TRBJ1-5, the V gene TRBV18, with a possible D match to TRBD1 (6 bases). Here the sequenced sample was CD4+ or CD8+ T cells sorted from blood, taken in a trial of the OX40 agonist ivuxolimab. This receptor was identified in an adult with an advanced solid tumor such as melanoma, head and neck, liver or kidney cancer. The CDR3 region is CASSPGTETGIPYQPQHF. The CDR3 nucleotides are TGTGCCAGCTCACCGGGCACGGAAACAGGGATCCCTTATCAGCCCCAGCATTTT.